The sequence of this T cell receptor beta chain was determined in a study of type 1 regulatory T cells. As for the study in general: T-allo10 is a Tr1-enriched, alloantigen-specific CD4 T cell product made in vitro.

Notes on the study in general: Tr1 cells had a more restricted TCR repertoire than non-Tr1 cells.

Of note for this clonotype: No antigen is known for it.

Trimming shortened V by 6 bases and J by 3 bases, and 19 bases separated the two germline ends. This CDR3 has 16 residues. CDR1 is SNHLY and CDR2 is FYNNEI in the germline V gene. From the reads, TCRdb called clonotypes with MiXCR, one entry per CDR3 protein. The top ten clones hold around 1.9% of a sample with more than 50,000 distinct CDR3 sequences, 62% of them seen once. Material for sequencing was cultured non-Tr1 T cells, either the whole culture or a sorted T cell fraction (not recorded which). The chain employs TRBV2 and TRBJ2-3, with D tentatively TRBD2 (6 bases). This receptor was obtained from a human donor in good health. The CDR3 DNA is TGTGCCAGCAGCGCGGGAACTGGATCTTTGACAGATACGCAGTATTTT. The encoded protein is CASSAGTGSLTDTQYF. The full variable domain, completed using reference TRBV2 and TRBJ2-3, is EPEVTQTPSHQVTQMGQEVILRCVPISNHLYFYWYRQILGQKVEFLVSFYNNEISEKSEIFDDQFSVERPDGSNFTLKIRSTKLEDSAMYFCASSAGTGSLTDTQYFGPGTRLTVL.